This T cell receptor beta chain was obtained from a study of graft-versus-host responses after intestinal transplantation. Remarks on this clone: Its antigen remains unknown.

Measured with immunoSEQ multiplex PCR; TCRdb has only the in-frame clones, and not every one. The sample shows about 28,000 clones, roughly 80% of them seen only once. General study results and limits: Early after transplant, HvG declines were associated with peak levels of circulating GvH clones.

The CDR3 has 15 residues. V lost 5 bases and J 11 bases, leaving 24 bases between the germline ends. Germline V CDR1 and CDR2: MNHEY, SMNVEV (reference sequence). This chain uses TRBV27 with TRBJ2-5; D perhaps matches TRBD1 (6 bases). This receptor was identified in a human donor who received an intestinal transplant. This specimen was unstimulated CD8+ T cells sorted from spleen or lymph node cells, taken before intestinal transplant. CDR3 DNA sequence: TGTGCCAGCAGTCCCAGGGGCTGGGTAGATGGGGAGCAGTACTTC. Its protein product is CASSPRGWVDGEQYF.